This TCR beta chain was recorded in a study of metastatic and nonmetastatic thyroid tumors (dated by TCRdb to about 2020). For the study in its entirety: Repertoires were compared across peripheral blood and tumor or nodule tissue samples from malignant and benign thyroid patients.

Measured from the cysteine to the phenylalanine, the CDR3 is 15 residues long. Here the CDR3 DNA is all that survives: 45 bases in frame from base 1. Looking up the germline V gene (reference sequence) yields CDR1 DFQATT and CDR2 SNEGSKA. At the junction V is shortened by 5 bases and J by 3 bases; bases outside the gene matches: 12. Receptor libraries were prepared by PCR. Sequenced using an Illumina HiSeq 4000. High-throughput sequencing was used to profile the CDR3 region of the TCR beta-chain in every patient. The original methods were these. CDR3 differences across clinicopathological groups were used to build a classifier for discriminating distant-metastatic papillary thyroid cancer patients. To measure repertoire diversity the researchers used the Shannon index, while the Morisita-Horn index served to gauge how similar the tumor and blood repertoires were. TCRdb redid the processing of the public reads, applying fastp at Q25 and MiXCR, and retained in-frame beta chains. TCRdb's processing, not the authors', yielded these V and J calls. A total of about 40,000 clones appear in this sample, about a sixth of them only once. Of the sample, 9.9% falls within the top ten clones.

No patient had received any treatment before thyroid surgery. Using T-cell receptor beta sequencing, the study looked back at clinical samples from patients collected from the early 2010s to the late 2010s. In this sample, this clone turned up once. Its antigen target is currently unknown. No base qualities exist here, and no much larger clone lies one base off it. One read alone lends weak support. Results and caveats for the whole study, not just this receptor: In both blood and tumor samples, TCR beta diversity was reported to be significantly higher in malignant tumors than in benign nodules.

The source of this sequence is a female donor with papillary thyroid cancer or a benign thyroid nodule (not recorded which). Some clones in this sample may be carry-over from other donors' samples. The receptor chain draws on TRBV20-1 and TRBJ2-7, with 8 middle bases fitting TRBD2. Sequenced input: tumor tissue. The CDR3 corresponds to CSAVKPGGGSYEQYF. The sequence in DNA is TGCAGTGCTGTGAAGCCGGGAGGGGGAAGCTACGAGCAGTACTTC.